This entry features one T cell receptor beta chain sequence. Its specificity is not known. Trimming stripped 3 bases from V and 10 bases from J, with 13 bases between. This CDR3 is 13 amino acids long. Germline V CDR1 and CDR2: SGHAT, FQNNGV. MiXCR, run by TCRdb on the 5' RACE reads, gives a single entry per CDR3 protein. This table has 110,000 to 150,000 distinct CDR3 sequences, around 15% appearing once. The data are from a study of T-cell memory formation after mild COVID-19. Across the whole study: Clusters of TCRs were largely donor specific.

Whole-study findings and limits: Of the contracting clones, CD4+ ones lay mainly in CM and EM, and CD8+ ones in EMRA. The pre-infection memory compartment contained some responding clones, suggesting cross-reactive memory joined. Day 15 to 85 contracting clones showed balanced CD4/CD8; day 15 to 37 expanders favored CD4+.

The chain couples TRBV11-2 to TRBJ1-5; TRBD1 is a possible D gene (6 bases). This TCR was sampled from an adult woman who had mild COVID-19 (a few samples of this study predate the infection). Cell type and time point are not known. Sequencing was performed on PBMCs or a T cell subset sorted from them (not recorded which). CDR3 protein: CASSFGGPHPQHF. CDR3 bases: TGTGCCAGCAGCTTCGGGGGGCCCCATCCCCAGCATTTT.